This TCR beta chain is drawn from a study of T cell responses to AZD1222 COVID-19 vaccine. About the research overall: The study pooled second doses at about 4 or about 12 weeks. Whole-study findings and limits: Repertoires in all cases were sampled only once the peak T cell response had passed. Clonal diversity was possibly underestimated, and white British individuals and females predominated among donors.

With regard to this clone: Antigen unknown.

The protocol was immunoSEQ multiplex PCR, while the TCRdb copy is restricted to in-frame clones and leaves out a portion. The sample holds about 97,000 clones, approximately 90% seen once. This CDR3 has 16 residues. Germline CDR1 SGDLS, CDR2 YYNGEE. Trimming shortened V by 4 bases and J by 10 bases, and 21 bases separated the two germline ends. The starting material was peripheral blood, obtained on day 0 of AZD1222 vaccination. V usage is TRBV9 and J usage is TRBJ1-6; D unresolved. The receptor's source is an adult in good health. As DNA, the CDR3 is TGTGCCAGCAGCCCCCAAGGTCGGGGAGGTCAATCACCCCTCCACTTT. It yields the protein CASSPQGRGGQSPLHF.